This T cell receptor beta chain was recovered during a study of siplizumab effects on memory and regulatory T cells. The germline V and J ends were trimmed by 7 bases and 6 bases, with 24 bases remaining between them. Looked up from germline, CDR1 is GTSNPN and CDR2 is SVGIG (reference sequence). The length of the CDR3 is 15 residues. Approximately 10^5 TCR templates underwent assay in every sample. Data came from immunoSEQ multiplex PCR; TCRdb stores just in-frame clones and leaves some out. The sample lists some 100,000 clones, 91% occurring once. This clone appeared a few times. Its antigen is not identified. Broader study findings: Naive T cells, seemingly more diverse than memory cells, seemed major alloresponse contributors.

The sample consisted of CD4+ T cells sorted from blood. The chain employs TRBV30 and TRBJ1-1; unclear D gene. This clonotype originated in a human donor in good health. Some clones in this sample may be carry-over from other donors' samples. CDR3 DNA: TGTGCCTCATCCTCCTACAGTAGATTCGGGCCTGAAGCTTTCTTT. As protein: CASSSYSRFGPEAFF.